This T cell receptor (beta chain) comes out of a study of OX40 agonist ivuxolimab in advanced cancers. Overall study: It was permissible to have had prior anti-PD-1, anti-PD-L1 or anti-CTLA-4 therapy, and around 40% had some.

Using immunoSEQ multiplex PCR, the repertoire was profiled, and TCRdb retains in-frame clones only, with some absent. The table shows 95,000 to 100,000 clones, with around 94% occurring only once. This CDR3 has 16 amino acids. V lost 0 bases, J lost 2 bases, and 12 bases lay in between. CDR1 and CDR2 from the germline V gene are MNHEY and SVGAGI. This TCR came from an adult with an advanced solid tumor such as melanoma, head and neck, liver or kidney cancer. V gene TRBV6-5 combines with J gene TRBJ2-3; D unresolved. Here the sequenced sample was CD4+ or CD8+ T cells sorted from blood, taken in a trial of the OX40 agonist ivuxolimab. The CDR3 DNA reads as TGTGCCAGCAGTTACTCGTTTGCAGCTTCCACAGATACGCAGTATTTT. This codes for CASSYSFAASTDTQYF.